This TCR beta chain was sequenced for a study of CXCR3-negative and CXCR3-positive naive CD8 T cells. Study-wide results and limits: Comparison of naive subsets found surface CD5 to be comparable, and TCR strength was inferred on the basis of TRB CDR3 properties. More hydrophobic TRB CDR3s occurred in CXCR3-positive than in CXCR3-negative naive cells. Freshly isolated PBMCs were used in most assays, given partial CXCR3 loss after freezing. Much lower diversity was found in memory CD8+ cells, while both naive subsets had comparably high diversity.

Through 5' RACE with UMI labels, the TRB cDNA libraries were prepared. TCRdb derives one entry per CDR3 protein from the 5' RACE reads, leaving out DNA. The sample totals 5,000 to 6,500 distinct CDR3 sequences; its top ten clones hold about 2%. Judged by frequency, this clonotype is medium-sized (0.01 to 0.1%). Its target is not known. The receptor was derived from a human donor in good health. Some clones in this sample may be carry-over from other donors' samples. The specimen was naive CXCR3- CD8+ T cells from blood. Subset meaning: CD45RO-CCR7+CD27+CD95- naive CD8+ T cells lacking CXCR3 (TNR3-).

The CDR3 spells CASSYAGLTEAFF. The rearrangement uses TRBV6-6 and TRBJ1-1; the D call from TCRdb, TRBD1, cannot be confirmed without DNA. The CDR3 consists of 13 residues. Germline V gene lookup returns CDR1 MNHNY and CDR2 SVGAGI (reference sequence).